The clone carrying this T cell receptor (beta chain) was found once. The junction had 5 bases not matched to a gene; V was cut back by 2 bases and J by 1 base. Germline CDR1 SGHTA, CDR2 FQGTGA. This CDR3 region has 16 residues. The entry originates in a study of blood T cell repertoires in COVID-19. TCRdb keeps only in-frame clones here, not all; method: immunoSEQ multiplex PCR. The sample holds hundreds of thousands of clones, roughly 80% seen once. Specimen: PBMCs or T cells enriched from blood (not recorded which). The chain is built from TRBV7-3 and TRBJ2-1; 7 positions agree with TRBD2. The receptor's source is a man aged 30-40 years with acute COVID-19. The CDR3, as DNA: TGTGCCAGCAGCTTAGAGGGAGGGCCGTCCTACAATGAGCAGTTCTTC. Protein product: CASSLEGGPSYNEQFF.